This T cell receptor beta chain was profiled in a study of blood T cell repertoires in COVID-19 (dated by TCRdb to the early 2020s). At the level of the whole study: Collaborator samples came from the United States, Italy and Spain and covered acute and convalescent phases of COVID-19. The prospective study material was composed of cDNA or gDNA derived from T cells, B-cell-depleted T cells, or PBMCs. The dataset comprised deeply sampled blood TCRbeta repertoires from subjects exposed to, actively infected with, or recovered from COVID-19. The repertoires were released in a freely available public database meant as a resource for research on the immune response to SARS-CoV-2. Samples came from the ongoing ImmuneRACE study (first 160 participants) plus 1,254 subjects from 6 global collaborators. The sample metadata nearly always contained a de-identified subject ID, COVID-19 status, age in years and sex. Where available, HLA class I and class II types were taken from metadata supplied by the sample provider and were not determined by assay-based typing.

TCRbeta CDR3 regions were amplified from genomic DNA by means of the immunoSEQ Assay, a bias-controlled multiplex PCR. Per the original workflow: Within the assay, amplification of reference gene primers was used to estimate how many nucleated cells each sample contained. To quantify the absolute abundance of each unique TCRbeta CDR3 rearrangement, sequence reads were collapsed and filtered. For each sample, productive Simpson clonality was calculated as the square root of Simpson's diversity index across productive rearrangements. TCRdb took this table from immuneACCESS and kept in-frame rearrangements with V and J called. Such tables lack part of the clones; where checked against another copy, unresolved V genes explain under half of the gap, and the rest is unexplained. That table gives V, J and clone size, and the DNA gave D and trimming. The sample table records roughly 340,000 clones; 80% to 90% of these occur just once. Roughly 0.99% of the sample belongs to the ten largest clones.

Concerning this clone itself: This clone's antigen is unknown. Per-nucleotide qualities are absent, and no much larger clonotype sits a single base away.

From the cysteine up to the phenylalanine, the CDR3 has a length of 15 residues. The only DNA kept is the CDR3, 45 bases in frame from the first base. Looking up the germline V gene yields CDR1 SGHTA and CDR2 FQGTGA. V drops 4 bases and J drops 5 bases, leaving 15 bases in between. Participants in the prospective study were aged about 18 to 95 years, lived in 20 to 30 United States geographic areas, and enrolled through a virtual design. To assign participants to cohorts, the prospective study relied on clinical history that participants themselves reported in a screening survey and a study questionnaire. For ImmuneRACE Cohort 3, a participant was defined as recovered based on two consecutive negative NP/OP PCR tests, clearance by a healthcare professional, or resolution of symptoms. Each participant in the prospective study had whole blood, serum and a nasopharyngeal or oropharyngeal swab collected by mobile phlebotomists. Over a roughly 2-month period, participants in the prospective study had the option of providing additional blood draws and questionnaires. Blood samples from the prospective study were shipped frozen or at room temperature prior to DNA extraction.

On the study overall, not on this receptor specifically: How much clinical and demographic metadata was included differed by source and by participant, and the metadata was provided uncurated.

The chain uses TRBV7-3 and TRBJ1-5; a weak D assignment points to TRBD1 (5 bases agree). The sequenced material came from PBMCs or T cells enriched from blood (not recorded which). This receptor was taken from a man younger than 30 who had recovered from COVID-19. This receptor carries the CDR3 CASSSRDYPDQPQHF. The DNA reads as follows: TGTGCCAGCAGCTCCCGGGACTATCCCGATCAGCCCCAGCATTTT.